A single sample is the source of the 6 T cell receptor beta chains below, sequenced in a study of identical twins. In TCRdb, the 5' RACE reads were re-called with MiXCR into one record per CDR3 protein. The table shows approximately 700,000 distinct CDR3 sequences, with 15% to 20% occurring only once. These data were likewise used in another study, on T cells expressing NK-cell markers.

The sample consisted of PBMCs. The source is a woman aged 18-29 years in good health.

This clonotype turned up a few times. The rearrangement uses TRBV6-1 and TRBJ1-5; TRBD1 matches 8 bases. The germline CDR1 and CDR2 sequences are MNHNS and SASEGT. The CDR3 length is 15 residues. V trimming: 6 bases; J trimming: 4 bases; junction bases outside the gene matches: 8. CDR3 nucleotide sequence: TGTGCCAGCAGAGCAGGGGGCGCGGGGAATCAGCCCCAGCATTTT. This sequence encodes CASRAGGAGNQPQHF.

This chain links TRBV27 with TRBJ2-1; 10 bases line up with TRBD2. This CDR3 is 16 amino acids long. The V gene end was trimmed by 2 bases and the J gene end by 6 bases; junction bases not matched to a gene: 7. CDR1 MNHEY and CDR2 SMNVEV come from the germline V gene (reference sequence). CDR3 DNA sequence: TGTGCCAGCAGTTTAGTTAGAGCGGGAGGGGGCAATGAGCAGTTCTTC. Translation: CASSLVRAGGGNEQFF.

A note on this clonotype: A read error may explain this, as a much larger clone is one base away. V is TRBV6-1 and J is TRBJ2-7, with no clear D. Germline lookup yields CDR1 MNHNS and CDR2 SASEGT. Trimming stripped 2 bases from V and 2 bases from J, with 1 base between. The CDR3 consists of 11 residues. CDR3 protein: CASSEPYEQYF. The CDR3 DNA reads TGTGCCAGCAGTGAACCCTACGAGCAGTACTTC.

This chain joins TRBV9 and TRBJ1-6, with a weak D call TRBD1 (5 bases). Germline loops: CDR1 SGDLS, CDR2 YYNGEE. V gave up 1 base and J gave up 5 bases, with 7 bases separating them. This CDR3 has 14 amino acids. The CDR3 sequence is CASSVTGNNSPLHF. Written as DNA, the CDR3 is TGTGCCAGCAGCGTAACAGGAAATAATTCACCCCTCCACTTT. Complete variable domain (other parts from reference TRBV9 and TRBJ1-6): DSGVTQTPKHLITATGQRVTLRCSPRSGDLSVYWYQQSLDQGLQFLIQYYNGEERAKGNILERFSAQQFPDLHSELNLSSLELGDSALYFCASSVTGNNSPLHFGNGTRLTVT.

This clonotype has at least ten counts. Here the CDR3 reads CASSPRRDRGTGELFF. CDR3 DNA sequence: TGTGCCAGCAGCCCTCGCCGGGACAGGGGAACCGGGGAGCTGTTTTTT. The chain recombines TRBV12-3 or TRBV12-4 with TRBJ2-2; 10 bases fit TRBD1. The V segment lost 6 bases and the J segment 5 bases; nucleotides outside the gene matches: 9. This CDR3 has 16 amino acids.

This clonotype occurred a few times. The chain employs TRBV12-3 or TRBV12-4 and TRBJ2-7, with D uncertain. The germline V and J ends were trimmed by 3 bases and 7 bases, with 10 bases remaining between them. The CDR3 is made up of 12 amino acids. DNA of the CDR3: TGTGCCAGCAGTTTTTTTTCCCGGGAGCAGTACTTC. Protein sequence: CASSFFSREQYF.